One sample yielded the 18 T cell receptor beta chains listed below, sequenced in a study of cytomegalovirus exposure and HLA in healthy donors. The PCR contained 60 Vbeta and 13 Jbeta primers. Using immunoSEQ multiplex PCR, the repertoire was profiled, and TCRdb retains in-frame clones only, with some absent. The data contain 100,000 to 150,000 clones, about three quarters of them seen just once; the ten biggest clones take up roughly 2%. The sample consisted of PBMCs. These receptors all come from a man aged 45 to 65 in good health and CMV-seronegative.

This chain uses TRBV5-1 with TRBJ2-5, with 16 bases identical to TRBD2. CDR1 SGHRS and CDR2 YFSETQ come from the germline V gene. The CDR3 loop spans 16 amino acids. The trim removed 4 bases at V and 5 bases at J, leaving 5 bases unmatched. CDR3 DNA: TGCGCCAGCAGCCCCGGGACTAGCGGGGGGGCGGAGACCCAGTACTTC. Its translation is CASSPGTSGGAETQYF.

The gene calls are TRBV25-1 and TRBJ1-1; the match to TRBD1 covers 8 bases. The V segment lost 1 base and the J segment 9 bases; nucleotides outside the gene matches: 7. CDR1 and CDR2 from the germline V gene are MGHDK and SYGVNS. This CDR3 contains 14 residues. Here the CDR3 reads CASSESRGTGKAFF. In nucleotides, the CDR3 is TGTGCCAGCAGTGAATCTCGGGGGACAGGCAAAGCTTTCTTT.

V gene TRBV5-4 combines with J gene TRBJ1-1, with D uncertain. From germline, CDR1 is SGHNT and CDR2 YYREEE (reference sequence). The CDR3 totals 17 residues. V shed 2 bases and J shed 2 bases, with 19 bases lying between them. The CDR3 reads CASSFFGGLGVNTEAFF. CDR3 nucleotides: TGTGCCAGCAGCTTTTTCGGAGGGCTCGGGGTTAACACTGAAGCTTTCTTT.

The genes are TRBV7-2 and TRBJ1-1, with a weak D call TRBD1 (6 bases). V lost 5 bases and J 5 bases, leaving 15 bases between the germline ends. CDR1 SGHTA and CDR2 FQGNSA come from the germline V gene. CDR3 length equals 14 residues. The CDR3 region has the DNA TGTGCCAGCAGCCCGGTTAGTCAGGGGACTGAAGCTTTCTTT. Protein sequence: CASSPVSQGTEAFF.

This CDR3 is CASSLRPRRFVNQPQHF. CDR3 bases: TGTGCCAGCAGCTTACGGCCCCGGAGATTTGTCAATCAGCCCCAGCATTTT. The chain is built from TRBV11-3 and TRBJ1-5; D ambiguous. The CDR3 consists of 17 residues. The V and J ends lost 2 bases and 3 bases respectively, with 17 bases between them. The germline gives CDR1 SGHNT, CDR2 YENEEA.

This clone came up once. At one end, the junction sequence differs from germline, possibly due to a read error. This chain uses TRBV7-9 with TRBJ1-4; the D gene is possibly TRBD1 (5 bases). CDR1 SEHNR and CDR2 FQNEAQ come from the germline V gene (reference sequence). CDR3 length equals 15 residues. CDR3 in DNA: TGTTCCAGCAGTCCCCGTGGGGGGTTGGTCGAAAAACTGTTTTTT. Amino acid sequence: CSSSPRGGLVEKLFF.

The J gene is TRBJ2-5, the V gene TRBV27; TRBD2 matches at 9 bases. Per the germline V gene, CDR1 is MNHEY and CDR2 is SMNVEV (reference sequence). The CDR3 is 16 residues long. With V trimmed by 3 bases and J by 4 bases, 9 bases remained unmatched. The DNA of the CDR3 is TGTGCCAGCAGTTTCGGGGCTAGCGGGAACCCAGAGACCCAGTACTTC. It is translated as CASSFGASGNPETQYF.

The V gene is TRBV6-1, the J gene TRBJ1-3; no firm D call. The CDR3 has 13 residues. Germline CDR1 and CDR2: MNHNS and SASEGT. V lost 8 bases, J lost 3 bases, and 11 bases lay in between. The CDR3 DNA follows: TGTGCCAGCCAACTCGGAGATGGAAACACCATATATTTT. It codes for CASQLGDGNTIYF.

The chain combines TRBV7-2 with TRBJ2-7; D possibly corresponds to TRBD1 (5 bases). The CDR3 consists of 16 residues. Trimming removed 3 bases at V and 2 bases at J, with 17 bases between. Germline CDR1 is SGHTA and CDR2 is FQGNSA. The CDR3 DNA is TGTGCCAGCAGCTTCAGAGGCAGGGTCCGCGCCTACGAGCAGTACTTC. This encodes CASSFRGRVRAYEQYF.

The CDR3: CASSPSAGSLETQYF. DNA of the CDR3: TGTGCCAGCTCACCATCCGCAGGGTCGTTAGAGACCCAGTACTTC. The rearrangement joins TRBV18 to TRBJ2-5; maybe TRBD1 (5 bases). The germline gives CDR1 KGHSH, CDR2 LQKENI. The CDR3 has 15 amino acids. The germline V and J ends were trimmed by 2 bases and 4 bases, with 14 bases remaining between them. Full variable domain (missing parts from reference TRBV18 and TRBJ2-5): NAGVMQNPRHLVRRRGQEARLRCSPMKGHSHVYWYRQLPEEGLKFMVYLQKENIIDESGMPKERFSAEFPKEGPSILRIQQVVRGDSAAYFCASSPSAGSLETQYFGPGTRLLVL.

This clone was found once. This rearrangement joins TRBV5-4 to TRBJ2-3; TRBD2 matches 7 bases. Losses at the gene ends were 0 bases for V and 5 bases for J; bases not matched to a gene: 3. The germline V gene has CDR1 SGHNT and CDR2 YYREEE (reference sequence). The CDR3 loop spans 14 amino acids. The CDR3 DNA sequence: TGTGCCAGCAGCTTGGGTGGGGGGGGAGATACGCAGTATTTT. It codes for CASSLGGGGDTQYF. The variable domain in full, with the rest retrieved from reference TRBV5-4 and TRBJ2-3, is ETGVTQSPTHLIKTRGQQVTLRCSSQSGHNTVSWYQQALGQGPQFIFQYYREEENGRGNFPPRFSGLQFPNYSSELNVNALELDDSALYLCASSLGGGGDTQYFGPGTRLTVL.

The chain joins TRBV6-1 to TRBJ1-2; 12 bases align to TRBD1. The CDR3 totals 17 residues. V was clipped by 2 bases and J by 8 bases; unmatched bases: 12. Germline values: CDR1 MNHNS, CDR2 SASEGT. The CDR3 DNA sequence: TGTGCCAGCAGTGAATCGCTTTCGGGACAGGGGGCGGGAGGCTACACCTTC. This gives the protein CASSESLSGQGAGGYTF.

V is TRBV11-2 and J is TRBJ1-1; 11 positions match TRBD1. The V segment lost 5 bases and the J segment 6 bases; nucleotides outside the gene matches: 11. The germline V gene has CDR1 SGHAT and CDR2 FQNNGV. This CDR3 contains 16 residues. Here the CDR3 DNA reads TGTGCCAGCAGCCAGGGACAGGGGGAAATAGACTCTGAAGCTTTCTTT. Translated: CASSQGQGEIDSEAFF.

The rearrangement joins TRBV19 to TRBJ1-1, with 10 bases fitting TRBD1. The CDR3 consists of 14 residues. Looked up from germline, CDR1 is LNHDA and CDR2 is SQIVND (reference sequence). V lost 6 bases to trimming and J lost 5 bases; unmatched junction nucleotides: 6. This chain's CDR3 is CASSETGGQTEAFF. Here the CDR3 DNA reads TGTGCCAGTAGCGAGACAGGGGGCCAAACTGAAGCTTTCTTT.

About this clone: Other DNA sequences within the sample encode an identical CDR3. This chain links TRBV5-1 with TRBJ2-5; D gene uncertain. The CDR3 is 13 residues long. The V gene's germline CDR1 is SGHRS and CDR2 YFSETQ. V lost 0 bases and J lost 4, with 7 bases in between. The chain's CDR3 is CASSLGAGETQYF. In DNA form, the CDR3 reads TGCGCCAGCAGCTTGGGGGCCGGAGAGACCCAGTACTTC. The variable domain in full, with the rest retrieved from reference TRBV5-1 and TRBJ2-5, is KAGVTQTPRYLIKTRGQQVTLSCSPISGHRSVSWYQQTPGQGLQFLFEYFSETQRNKGNFPGRFSGRQFSNSRSEMNVSTLELGDSALYLCASSLGAGETQYFGPGTRLLVL.

The chain's CDR3 is CASSQVGPGSGELFF. The CDR3 bases are TGCGCCAGCAGCCAAGTGGGTCCCGGGAGCGGGGAGCTGTTTTTT. The V and J genes are TRBV4-3 and TRBJ2-2, with a tentative D call TRBD2 (6 bases). Germline loops: CDR1 LGHNA, CDR2 YSLEER. CDR3 size: 15 residues. V was pared by 1 base and J by 7 bases, with 13 bases between.

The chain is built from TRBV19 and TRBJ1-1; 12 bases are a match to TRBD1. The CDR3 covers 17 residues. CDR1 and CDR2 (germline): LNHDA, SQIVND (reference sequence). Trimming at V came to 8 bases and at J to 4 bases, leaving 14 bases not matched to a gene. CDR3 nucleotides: TGTGCCAGTCCCGTTACGGGACAGGGGGCGCGAGGCACTGAAGCTTTCTTT. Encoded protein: CASPVTGQGARGTEAFF.

Written as DNA, the CDR3 is TGCGCCAGCAGCCTACTAGAGAACACCGGGGAGCTGTTTTTT. It is translated as CASSLLENTGELFF. The chain couples TRBV10-2 to TRBJ2-2; D is possibly TRBD2 (5 bases). Trimming took off 6 bases at V and 1 base at J, with 9 bases between the two ends. Germline V CDR1 and CDR2: WSHSY, SAAADI. The CDR3 covers 14 residues.